These T cell receptor beta chains were read from a single sample in a study of blood T cell repertoires in COVID-19. The assay was immunoSEQ multiplex PCR, and TCRdb's table has in-frame clones only and misses some. The sample lists about 55,000 clones; around 83% were seen once. The specimen sequenced was peripheral blood. The receptor source for this set is a woman aged 55 to 70 with acute or convalescent COVID-19. Each CDR3 is given with its conserved first and last residue. Each record gives: D gene, J gene, V gene, clone size, CDR3 protein, CDR3 DNA. A D gene is named only where the DNA matches it firmly. Size is stated for part of the rows, as once, few or many counts, or as a class when the clone is expanded.

NA | TRBJ2-5 | TRBV19 | NA | CASSIATGKETQYF | TGTGCCAGTAGTATTGCCACGGGAAAAGAGACCCAGTACTTC
NA | TRBJ2-1 | TRBV2 | NA | CASSSEPGSEQFF | TGTGCCAGCAGTTCCGAGCCAGGCAGTGAGCAGTTCTTC
TRBD1 | TRBJ1-4 | TRBV5-1 | NA | CASSTRQGRKEKLFF | TGCGCCAGCAGCACTAGACAGGGGCGGAAAGAAAAACTGTTTTTT
NA | TRBJ1-1 | TRBV5-6 | NA | CASNRQVRSTEAFF | TGTGCCAGCAACCGACAGGTAAGGAGCACTGAAGCTTTCTTT
TRBD2 | TRBJ2-2 | TRBV6-5 | NA | CASSSGTSGRSGELFF | TGTGCCAGCAGTTCCGGGACTAGCGGGAGATCCGGGGAGCTGTTTTTT
TRBD2 | TRBJ2-1 | TRBV10-3 | NA | CASTGTSFNEQFF | TGTGCCTCCACCGGGACTAGTTTCAATGAGCAGTTCTTC
NA | TRBJ1-4 | TRBV14 | NA | CASSQGFGLGNEKLFF | TGTGCCAGCAGCCAAGGCTTCGGTCTCGGTAATGAAAAACTGTTTTTT
TRBD1 | TRBJ1-2 | TRBV19 | NA | CASSIVGTGGFNYGYTF | TGTGCCAGTAGTATTGTAGGGACAGGGGGCTTCAACTATGGCTACACCTTC
NA | TRBJ2-7 | TRBV9 | NA | CASSVGAYLGEDSYEQYF | TGTGCCAGCAGCGTAGGGGCTTATTTAGGGGAAGACTCCTACGAGCAGTACTTC
TRBD1 | TRBJ1-5 | TRBV30 | NA | CAWNRGLQPQHF | TGTGCCTGGAACAGGGGGCTTCAGCCCCAGCATTTT
TRBD1 | TRBJ1-2 | TRBV5-1 | NA | CASSDWDRGNYGYTF | TGCGCCAGCAGCGACTGGGACAGGGGCAACTATGGCTACACCTTC
TRBD1 | TRBJ1-1 | TRBV19 | NA | CASSTHRDRGRTEAFF | TGTGCCAGTAGTACCCACCGGGACAGGGGACGGACTGAAGCTTTCTTT
NA | TRBJ1-1 | TRBV11-2 | few | CASSLDPGSNTEAFF | TGTGCCAGCAGCTTAGATCCGGGATCGAACACTGAAGCTTTCTTT
TRBD1 | TRBJ2-3 | TRBV18 | NA | CASSPVGQGVRTDTQYF | TGTGCCAGCTCACCAGTAGGACAGGGAGTAAGGACAGATACGCAGTATTTT
TRBD1 | TRBJ1-2 | TRBV6-6 | few | CASSPNRDRTNYGYTF | TGTGCCAGCAGTCCAAATCGGGACAGAACTAACTATGGCTACACCTTC
TRBD1 | TRBJ1-3 | TRBV9 | NA | CASSVAGQGMGGNTIYF | TGTGCCAGCAGCGTGGCTGGACAGGGGATGGGTGGAAACACCATATATTTT
NA | TRBJ1-1 | TRBV7-9 | NA | CASSLAAGGTEAFF | TGTGCCAGCAGCTTAGCGGCAGGTGGCACTGAAGCTTTCTTT
TRBD1 | TRBJ1-2 | TRBV18 | NA | CASSPRDRVYGYTF | TGTGCCAGCTCACCAAGGGACAGGGTCTATGGCTACACCTTC
TRBD2 | TRBJ2-3 | TRBV4-2 | once | CASSLSASGGASDTQYF | TGTGCCAGCAGCCTCAGTGCTAGCGGGGGGGCCAGTGATACGCAGTATTTT
NA | TRBJ2-7 | TRBV29-1 | NA | CSARTEGYEQYF | TGCAGCGCTAGGACGGAGGGCTACGAGCAGTACTTC
TRBD1 | TRBJ1-1 | TRBV7-8 | few | CASSLRGTGSMNTEAFF | TGTGCCAGCAGCCTCAGAGGGACAGGGAGTATGAACACTGAAGCTTTCTTT
NA | TRBJ2-5 | TRBV5-5 | NA | CASSLVSSNGETQYF | TGTGCCAGCAGCTTGGTGTCATCTAATGGAGAGACCCAGTACTTC
NA | TRBJ1-1 | TRBV10-2 | once | CASSGTTNTEAFF | TGCGCCAGCAGTGGGACAACGAACACTGAAGCTTTCTTT
TRBD1 | TRBJ2-2 | TRBV4-2 | NA | CASSQAGTGSTGELFF | TGTGCCAGCAGCCAAGCCGGGACAGGCTCCACCGGGGAGCTGTTTTTT
NA | TRBJ1-2 | TRBV6-6 | NA | CASSSQQVRGYTF | TGTGCCAGCAGTTCCCAACAAGTCCGTGGCTACACCTTC
TRBD2 | TRBJ2-1 | TRBV5-6 | NA | CASSLGSGRRNEQFF | TGTGCCAGCAGCTTGGGGAGCGGGAGGCGGAATGAGCAGTTCTTC
TRBD2 | TRBJ2-2 | TRBV13 | once | CASSRRGLTSGRARELFF | TGTGCCAGCAGCCGTAGGGGGCTTACTAGCGGGAGGGCCCGGGAGCTGTTTTTT
TRBD2 | TRBJ2-1 | TRBV6-5 | once | CASTASAGPYNEQFF | TGTGCCAGCACCGCTTCAGCGGGGCCCTACAATGAGCAGTTCTTC
TRBD1 | TRBJ1-5 | TRBV15 | NA | CATSRGQGLDQPQHF | TGTGCCACCAGCAGAGGACAGGGTTTGGATCAGCCCCAGCATTTT
NA | TRBJ1-2 | TRBV5-4 | NA | CASSLEISRVGGYGYTF | TGTGCCAGCAGCTTGGAAATATCGAGGGTCGGTGGCTATGGCTACACCTTC